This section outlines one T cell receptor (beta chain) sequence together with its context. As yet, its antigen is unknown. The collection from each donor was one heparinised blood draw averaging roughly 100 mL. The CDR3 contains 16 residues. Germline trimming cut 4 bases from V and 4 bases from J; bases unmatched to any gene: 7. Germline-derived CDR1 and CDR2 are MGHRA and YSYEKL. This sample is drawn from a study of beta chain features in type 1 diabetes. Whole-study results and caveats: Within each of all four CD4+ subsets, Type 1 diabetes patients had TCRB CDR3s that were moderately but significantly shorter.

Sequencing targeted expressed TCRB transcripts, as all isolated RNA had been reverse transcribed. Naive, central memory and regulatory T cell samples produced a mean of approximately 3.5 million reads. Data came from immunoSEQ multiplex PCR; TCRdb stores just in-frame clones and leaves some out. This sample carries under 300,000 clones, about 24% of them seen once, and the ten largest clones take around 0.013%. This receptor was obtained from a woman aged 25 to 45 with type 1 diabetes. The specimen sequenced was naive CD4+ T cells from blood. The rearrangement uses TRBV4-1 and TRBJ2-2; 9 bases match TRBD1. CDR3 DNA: TGCGCCAGCAGCCCCCGGGACAGGGTAATCACCGGGGAGCTGTTTTTT. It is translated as CASSPRDRVITGELFF.